Shown below are 24 T cell receptor beta chains from a single sample sequenced in a study of T cell repertoires in cytomegalovirus infection. TCRdb independently ran MiXCR on the reads; one entry per CDR3 protein. The table has roughly 920,000 distinct CDR3 sequences, around 30% seen once; the top ten hold more than 12%. These receptors' antigens are unknown. This specimen was cultured CD8+ T cells from PBMCs, taken from culture after CMV antigen stimulation. All receptors derive from a human donor in good health (CMV status not recorded). Some clones in this sample may be carry-over from other donors' samples.

This sequence joins TRBV20-1 and TRBJ2-1; 10 positions match TRBD1. J was trimmed by 2 bases and V by 4 bases; bases with no gene match: 8. This CDR3 comprises 16 residues. The germline CDR1 and CDR2 sequences are DFQATT and SNEGSKA (reference sequence). CDR3 sequence reads: CSATKPGQGTYNEQFF. CDR3 bases: TGCAGTGCTACGAAGCCGGGACAGGGGACCTACAATGAGCAGTTCTTC.

There are a few counts of this clonotype. V gene TRBV5-4 combines with J gene TRBJ1-2; a weak D match, TRBD1 (6 bases). The CDR3 loop spans 15 amino acids. Trimming cost V 0 bases and J 4 bases, with 13 bases left between them. Germline V CDR1 and CDR2: SGHNT, YYREEE (reference sequence). The CDR3 region is CASSLGDKLVYGYTF. DNA for the CDR3: TGTGCCAGCAGCTTGGGGGACAAGTTAGTCTATGGCTACACCTTC. Filled out from reference TRBV5-4 and TRBJ1-2, the complete variable domain reads ETGVTQSPTHLIKTRGQQVTLRCSSQSGHNTVSWYQQALGQGPQFIFQYYREEENGRGNFPPRFSGLQFPNYSSELNVNALELDDSALYLCASSLGDKLVYGYTFGSGTRLTVV.

CDR3 protein: CASSPDNLGYTF. Written as DNA, the CDR3 is TGTGCCAGCAGCCCCGACAATCTGGGCTACACCTTC. This chain connects TRBV6-5 to TRBJ1-2; D gene unclear. This CDR3 is built from 12 residues. V dropped 6 bases and J dropped 8 bases, with 13 bases sitting between them. The germline V gene encodes CDR1 MNHEY and CDR2 SVGAGI.

V usage is TRBV27 and J usage is TRBJ1-6, with D perhaps matching TRBD1 (5 bases). The V gene's germline CDR1 is MNHEY and CDR2 SMNVEV (reference sequence). V was cut by 5 bases and J by 7 bases, with 12 bases left in between. The CDR3 covers 14 residues. CDR3 nucleotides: TGTGCCAGCAGTATTCGGGGGTTGAATTCACCCCTCCACTTT. Residues: CASSIRGLNSPLHF.

The chain recombines TRBV2 with TRBJ2-1; 12 nucleotides line up with TRBD2. Germline values: CDR1 SNHLY, CDR2 FYNNEI. Trimming removed 6 bases from V and 5 bases from J; junction bases left unmatched: 17. CDR3 length equals 19 residues. CDR3 sequence: CASSAILAGGLGRNNEQFF. CDR3 sequence (DNA): TGTGCCAGCAGCGCCATACTAGCGGGGGGCCTGGGTCGGAACAATGAGCAGTTCTTC.

The chain employs TRBV6-5 and TRBJ1-2; D is ambiguous. Germline values: CDR1 MNHEY, CDR2 SVGAGI. The ends were cut back, 4 bases at V and 4 bases at J, with 13 bases in the middle. The CDR3 totals 14 residues. CDR3 coding DNA: TGTGCCAGCAGTTCCGGAGTTGACATCTATGGCTACACCTTC. Translating it yields CASSSGVDIYGYTF.

The chain has TRBV18 and TRBJ1-3, with TRBD1 identical over 7 bases. The CDR3 sequence is 16 residues long. CDR1 is KGHSH, CDR2 LQKENI, per germline. The V segment lost 2 bases and the J segment 0 bases; nucleotides outside the gene matches: 4. The CDR3 sequence is CASSPTGVYSGNTIYF. The CDR3 bases are TGTGCCAGCTCACCAACAGGGGTCTACTCTGGAAACACCATATATTTT.

The V and J genes are TRBV7-4 and TRBJ2-3; TRBD1 agrees at 7 bases. The CDR3 extends over 14 amino acids. V dropped 4 bases and J dropped 7; count of bases not matched to a gene: 8. Germline V gene sequence: CDR1 SGHVT, CDR2 SQSDAQ. The CDR3: CASSSDRWQNTQYF. In DNA form, the CDR3 reads TGTGCCAGCAGCTCGGACAGGTGGCAGAATACGCAGTATTTT.

The gene calls are TRBV27 and TRBJ2-7; 7 positions match TRBD1. The V and J ends lost 4 bases and 4 bases, in that order; junction bases with no gene match: 10. Germline CDR1 and CDR2: MNHEY and SMNVEV (reference sequence). The CDR3 is made up of 15 amino acids. The CDR3 sequence is CASSSRGTVLYEQYF. As DNA, the CDR3 is TGTGCCAGCAGTTCCAGAGGGACAGTACTTTACGAGCAGTACTTC.

The table lists this clonotype with a few counts. The J gene is TRBJ2-5, the V gene TRBV5-1; TRBD2 aligns across 15 bases. CDR3 length: 17 residues. Per germline, CDR1 SGHRS and CDR2 YFSETQ. V was clipped by 5 bases and J by 0 bases; unmatched bases: 5. In nucleotides, the CDR3 is TGCGCCAGCAGACCGGGACTAGCGGGGGGCAACCAAGAGACCCAGTACTTC. Its translation is CASRPGLAGGNQETQYF.

The chain couples TRBV7-8 to TRBJ2-7, with a possible D match to TRBD1 (6 bases). Germline CDR1 reads SGHVS; CDR2 reads FQNEAQ. This CDR3 contains 16 residues. Trimming stripped 5 bases from V and 2 bases from J, with 19 bases between. CDR3 sequence reads: CASSPDRIRGTYEQYV. The CDR3 DNA is TGTGCCAGCAGCCCCGACAGGATCCGTGGGACCTACGAGCAGTACGTC.

This clonotype appeared a few times. This CDR3 reads CASSQAAGVTDTQYF. The CDR3 nucleotides read TGCGCCAGCAGCCAAGCAGCGGGGGTTACAGATACGCAGTATTTT. The V and J genes are TRBV4-1 and TRBJ2-3, with 8 bases that match TRBD2. The CDR3 covers 15 residues. Germline CDR1 MGHRA, CDR2 YSYEKL. After removal of 1 base from V and 3 bases from J, the junction contained 3 bases not matched to a gene.

The chain combines TRBV7-9 with TRBJ2-3; no reliable D call. V was shortened by 5 bases and J by 4 bases, with 13 bases between the two germline ends. The CDR3 is made up of 14 amino acids. CDR1 is SEHNR, CDR2 FQNEAQ, per germline (reference sequence). As DNA, the CDR3 is TGTGCCAGCAGCGCAAAGGGCCGGTCAGATACGCAGTATTTT. Protein product: CASSAKGRSDTQYF.

Only a few counts were recorded for this clonotype. V is TRBV10-2 and J is TRBJ2-3; either TRBD1 or TRBD2 may fit D (5 bases each). V lost 3 bases to trimming and J lost 4 bases, with 14 bases between them. Germline values: CDR1 WSHSY, CDR2 SAAADI. The CDR3 contains 15 residues. CDR3 DNA: TGCGCCAGCAGTGAAGGGACCCACGTCCCAGATACGCAGTATTTT. This sequence encodes CASSEGTHVPDTQYF.

This chain joins TRBV19 and TRBJ1-1; D uncertain. Germline-derived CDR1 and CDR2 are LNHDA and SQIVND (reference sequence). This CDR3 comprises 14 residues. V lost 4 bases and J lost 5, with 14 bases in between. Here the CDR3 DNA reads TGTGCCAGTAGTACCCCCAAGAGGCGAACTGAAGCTTTCTTT. As protein: CASSTPKRRTEAFF.

This clonotype has only a few counts. The gene calls are TRBV7-2 and TRBJ1-4, with D perhaps matching TRBD1 (5 bases). The CDR3 has 17 residues. The V end was cut by 3 bases, the J end by 2 bases, with 16 bases between. Looked up from germline, CDR1 is SGHTA and CDR2 is FQGNSA. The CDR3 nucleotides are TGTGCCAGCAGCTTTCGTTCTTTTGGGGCGACTAATGAAAAACTGTTTTTT. Amino acid sequence: CASSFRSFGATNEKLFF.

The chain joins TRBV28 to TRBJ1-5, with 7 bases identical to TRBD1. The V gene's germline CDR1 is MDHEN and CDR2 SYDVKM. J gave up 5 bases and V 6 bases, and 7 bases lay outside the gene matches. This CDR3 has 14 amino acids. The CDR3 sequence: CASRQTGPHQPQHF. CDR3 coding DNA: TGTGCCAGCAGGCAGACAGGGCCCCATCAGCCCCAGCATTTT.

The J gene is TRBJ1-5, the V gene TRBV19, with 7 bases matching TRBD1. Germline lookup yields CDR1 LNHDA and CDR2 SQIVND (reference sequence). V dropped 5 bases and J dropped 5; count of bases not matched to a gene: 3. CDR3 length: 13 residues. The CDR3 sequence is CASSLTGHQPQHF. The CDR3 region has the DNA TGTGCCAGTAGTCTGACAGGGCATCAGCCCCAGCATTTT.

The V gene is TRBV9, the J gene TRBJ2-5, with 12 bases matching TRBD2. After removal of 4 bases from V and 5 bases from J, the junction contained 6 bases not matched to a gene. The CDR3 length is 15 residues. From germline, CDR1 is SGDLS and CDR2 YYNGEE. The CDR3 coding sequence is TGTGCCAGCAGCATAGTAGGGACTAGCGGGGAGACCCAGTACTTC. Encoded protein: CASSIVGTSGETQYF.

This clonotype was seen a handful of times. J is TRBJ1-1 and V is TRBV19, with D unclear. The CDR3 spans 15 residues. The V and J ends lost 6 bases and 10 bases respectively, with 24 bases between them. In germline, CDR1 is LNHDA, CDR2 SQIVND (reference sequence). CDR3 in amino acids: CASRTSVAPIRTAFF. CDR3 bases: TGTGCCAGTAGAACCTCGGTTGCCCCCATTCGCACAGCTTTCTTT.

In its sample, this clonotype was seen many times. The chain links TRBV6-6 to TRBJ2-1; TRBD1 is a possible D gene (8 bases). V was clipped by 4 bases and J by 3 bases, with 13 bases between them. The CDR3 sequence is 15 residues long. CDR1 is MNHNY, CDR2 SVGAGI, per germline (reference sequence). This CDR3 is CASSSTGGDYNEQFF. CDR3 nucleotides: TGTGCCAGCAGTTCTACAGGGGGGGACTACAATGAGCAGTTCTTC.

This clonotype was counted at least ten times. The chain couples TRBV7-6 to TRBJ2-5, with 10 nucleotides matching TRBD2. Germline V lookup: CDR1 SGHVS, CDR2 FNYEAQ. The CDR3 has 17 amino acids. The ends lost 1 base at V and 5 bases at J; junction bases unmatched: 10. CDR3 residues: CASSLEGSGGAAETQYF. CDR3 DNA sequence: TGTGCCAGCAGCTTAGAGGGGAGCGGGGGGGCCGCGGAGACCCAGTACTTC.

The chain couples TRBV24-1 to TRBJ2-1; D is unresolved. Germline V gene sequence: CDR1 KGHDR, CDR2 SFDVKD. With 4 bases removed from V and 6 bases from J, the gap between germline ends came to 18 bases. The CDR3 consists of 16 residues. The CDR3 nucleotides read TGTGCCACCAGTGAGTCAGCCGCCTTGTTAGGCAATGAGCAGTTCTTC. It encodes CATSESAALLGNEQFF.

This clonotype turned up a few times. The chain combines TRBV20-1 with TRBJ2-2; D is unclear. CDR1 is DFQATT and CDR2 is SNEGSKA in the germline V gene (reference sequence). The V end lost 6 bases, the J end lost 0 bases, and 14 bases lay between the germline ends. CDR3 size: 15 residues. CDR3 coding DNA: TGCAGTGCCCTCCTTCTGCCCGCGAACACCGGGGAGCTGTTTTTT. It yields the protein CSALLLPANTGELFF.